What follows are 21 T cell receptor beta chains derived from one specimen sequenced in a study of cytomegalovirus exposure and HLA in healthy donors. PCR amplification relied on 60 Vbeta primers (plus 13 Jbeta primers). TCRdb's copy holds only in-frame clones and misses some; the assay was immunoSEQ multiplex PCR. The sample shows 110,000 or so clones, about four fifths of them seen only once. The sequenced sample consisted of PBMCs. The receptors shown here come from a woman in her late teens or twenties in good health and CMV-seronegative.

V gene TRBV10-3 combines with J gene TRBJ1-2; 8 bases fit TRBD1. The germline CDR1 and CDR2 sequences are ENHRY and SYGVKD. With V trimmed by 3 bases and J by 7 bases, 10 bases remained unmatched. This CDR3 contains 15 residues. The CDR3 DNA follows: TGTGCCATCAGTGATTCAGGGGGCGGGATCAGTGGCTACACCTTC. Encoded protein: CAISDSGGGISGYTF.

The rearrangement joins TRBV15 to TRBJ1-1, with 9 bases lining up with TRBD1. With V trimmed by 2 bases and J by 5 bases, 12 bases remained unmatched. Looked up from germline, CDR1 is LNHNV and CDR2 is YYDKDF (reference sequence). The CDR3 loop spans 17 amino acids. The CDR3 DNA sequence: TGTGCCACCAGCAGAACTCGGACAGGGGCTGGGGGGACTGAAGCTTTCTTT. Residues: CATSRTRTGAGGTEAFF.

This clone was observed a few times. The genes are TRBV7-9 and TRBJ1-1; D gene unclear. Trimming pared 0 bases from V and 10 bases from J, leaving 15 bases between. The CDR3 loop spans 14 amino acids. Germline CDR1 is SEHNR and CDR2 is FQNEAQ (reference sequence). The CDR3 DNA follows: TGTGCCAGCAGCTTAGCAGGGAATGAGGGAAGAGCTTTCTTT. Amino acid sequence: CASSLAGNEGRAFF.

V gene TRBV7-2 combines with J gene TRBJ2-3; D is possibly TRBD1 (7 bases). Germline V gives CDR1 SGHTA, CDR2 FQGNSA. The germline V and J ends were trimmed by 5 bases and 6 bases, with 9 bases remaining between them. The CDR3 consists of 12 residues. The CDR3 reads CASSPGGDTQYF. CDR3 bases: TGTGCCAGCAGCCCAGGGGGGGATACGCAGTATTTT.

V gene TRBV5-6 combines with J gene TRBJ2-3; the D gene is possibly TRBD1 (6 bases). The CDR3 covers 14 residues. The V and J ends lost 4 bases and 4 bases respectively, with 13 bases between them. CDR1 and CDR2 (germline): SGHDT, YYEEEE. CDR3 amino acids: CASSAQGPADTQYF. The DNA for the CDR3 is TGTGCCAGCAGCGCACAGGGTCCAGCAGATACGCAGTATTTT.

V gene TRBV7-9 combines with J gene TRBJ2-7, with a tentative D call TRBD2 (6 bases). Trimming took 9 bases from V and 7 from J, leaving 16 bases between them. CDR1 and CDR2 (germline): SEHNR, FQNEAQ (reference sequence). The CDR3 totals 12 residues. CDR3 loop: CASGTGRGEQYF. CDR3 DNA sequence: TGTGCCAGTGGGACGGGCCGGGGGGAGCAGTACTTC.

This clone was detected a few times. V and J are TRBV4-2 and TRBJ1-1; D unresolved. The CDR3 length is 13 residues. Germline V gene data show CDR1 as LGHNA and CDR2 as YNFKEQ. Trimming removed 1 base at V and 3 bases at J, with 6 bases between. Here the CDR3 DNA reads TGTGCCAGCAGCCAAGCCCGGTACACTGAAGCTTTCTTT. Protein product: CASSQARYTEAFF.

V usage is TRBV5-4 and J usage is TRBJ1-2; maybe TRBD1 (6 bases). Germline V CDR1 and CDR2: SGHNT, YYREEE (reference sequence). The V end was cut by 7 bases, the J end by 4 bases, with 17 bases between. This CDR3 region has 14 residues. As DNA, the CDR3 is TGTGCCAGCCGTGGGGACAATAGAGTCTATGGCTACACCTTC. Protein: CASRGDNRVYGYTF. The full variable domain, rest sourced from reference TRBV5-4 and TRBJ1-2, is ETGVTQSPTHLIKTRGQQVTLRCSSQSGHNTVSWYQQALGQGPQFIFQYYREEENGRGNFPPRFSGLQFPNYSSELNVNALELDDSALYLCASRGDNRVYGYTFGSGTRLTVV.

This chain connects TRBV21-1 to TRBJ1-5; TRBD1, the D gene given by the table, was not confirmed from the DNA. TRBV21-1 is marked as a pseudogene. The CDR3 contains 18 residues. The DNA of the CDR3 is TGTGCCAGCAGATTCAATAGGCCGACCCCAAAGGGGCATCAGCCCCAGCATTTT. This translates into CASRFNRPTPKGHQPQHF.

The rearrangement links TRBV4-1 to TRBJ2-1; tentative D call: TRBD1 (6 bases). CDR1 is MGHRA and CDR2 is YSYEKL in the germline V gene. With 3 bases removed from V and 6 bases from J, the gap between germline ends came to 15 bases. This CDR3 has 15 residues. The CDR3 nucleotides read TGCGCCAGCAGCCACTACCAGACAGGTTTCAATGAGCAGTTCTTC. This translates into CASSHYQTGFNEQFF.

This chain uses TRBV15 with TRBJ2-1; D call uncertain. Trimming left V 3 bases short and J 3 bases short, with 12 bases between. This CDR3 has 15 amino acids. Germline V gene data show CDR1 as LNHNV and CDR2 as YYDKDF (reference sequence). The CDR3 nucleotides are TGTGCCACCAGCAGTGGCCGTAACATCTACAATGAGCAGTTCTTC. This gives the protein CATSSGRNIYNEQFF.

This clone appeared a single time. The V call is TRBV6-1, the J call TRBJ1-1; no definite D call. This CDR3 comprises 12 residues. Germline loops: CDR1 MNHNS, CDR2 SASEGT. V was shortened by 4 bases and J by 7 bases, with 10 bases between the two germline ends. For the CDR3, the DNA is TGTGCCAGCAGTGGAGGCCCCAGTGAAGCTTTCTTT. Translating gives CASSGGPSEAFF.

The rearrangement joins TRBV7-9 to TRBJ2-5, with 7 bases aligning to TRBD2. V shed 5 bases and J 5 bases; nucleotides not matched to a gene: 11. This CDR3 spans 15 amino acids. Germline values: CDR1 SEHNR, CDR2 FQNEAQ (reference sequence). Here the CDR3 DNA reads TGTGCCAGCAGCGGAGGGAGCGGGGCAGTGGAGACCCAGTACTTC. It yields the protein CASSGGSGAVETQYF. Looking up the rest from reference TRBV7-9 and TRBJ2-5 gives the full variable domain: DTGVSQNPRHKITKRGQNVTFRCDPISEHNRLYWYRQTLGQGPEFLTYFQNEAQLEKSRLLSDRFSAERPKGSFSTLEIQRTEQGDSAMYLCASSGGSGAVETQYFGPGTRLLVL.

This clone showed up just a few times. This rearrangement joins TRBV6-1 to TRBJ2-7; no firm D call. This CDR3 comprises 15 residues. Per germline, CDR1 MNHNS and CDR2 SASEGT. V was clipped by 1 base and J by 1 base, with 11 bases between them. CDR3 residues: CASSEGGDGSYEQYV. The CDR3 DNA is TGTGCCAGCAGTGAAGGAGGTGATGGGTCCTACGAGCAGTACGTC.

The chain joins TRBV11-2 to TRBJ1-1; TRBD1 is a possible D gene (6 bases). V shed 0 bases and J shed 11 bases, with 19 bases lying between them. CDR3 length: 15 amino acids. CDR1 is SGHAT, CDR2 FQNNGV, per germline. CDR3 bases: TGTGCCAGCAGCTTAGACAGGGGATCTCCCACCGGGGCTTTCTTT. It yields the protein CASSLDRGSPTGAFF.

The genes are TRBV11-2 and TRBJ2-4; D gene ambiguous. Trimming cost V 1 base and J 1 base, with 8 bases left between them. Germline V gene sequence: CDR1 SGHAT, CDR2 FQNNGV. This CDR3 comprises 15 residues. The CDR3 protein is CASSLVTMAKNIQYF. The CDR3 coding sequence is TGTGCCAGCAGCTTAGTTACTATGGCCAAAAACATTCAGTACTTC.

The rearrangement uses TRBV4-1 and TRBJ2-3; no firm D call. V lost 4 bases and J 2 bases, leaving 7 bases between the germline ends. This CDR3 contains 13 residues. From germline, CDR1 is MGHRA and CDR2 YSYEKL. The CDR3 DNA sequence: TGCGCCAGCAGCCTTACAGCCACAGATACGCAGTATTTT. Protein sequence: CASSLTATDTQYF.

The chain combines TRBV7-9 with TRBJ1-4; 7 nucleotides align to TRBD1. Germline CDR1 is SEHNR and CDR2 is FQNEAQ (reference sequence). Trimming took 5 bases from V and 8 from J; bases not matched to a gene: 8. This CDR3 spans 14 amino acids. The CDR3 DNA follows: TGTGCCAGCAGCCAGCGACAGGGCGGGGAAAAACTGTTTTTT. Translated: CASSQRQGGEKLFF. Looking up the rest from reference TRBV7-9 and TRBJ1-4 gives the full variable domain: DTGVSQNPRHKITKRGQNVTFRCDPISEHNRLYWYRQTLGQGPEFLTYFQNEAQLEKSRLLSDRFSAERPKGSFSTLEIQRTEQGDSAMYLCASSQRQGGEKLFFGSGTQLSVL.

This clone was recorded only once. V gene TRBV7-2 combines with J gene TRBJ1-5, with TRBD1 matching 7 bases. This CDR3 has 14 amino acids. Germline V gene data show CDR1 as SGHTA and CDR2 as FQGNSA. The ends lost 5 bases at V and 5 bases at J; junction bases unmatched: 6. The CDR3 loop is CASSHRGWDQPQHF. Here the CDR3 DNA reads TGTGCCAGCAGCCACAGGGGTTGGGATCAGCCCCAGCATTTT.

This chain joins TRBV13 and TRBJ2-1; 8 bases map to TRBD2. The CDR3 loop spans 17 amino acids. Germline V gives CDR1 PRHDT, CDR2 FYEKMQ (reference sequence). V gave up 0 bases and J gave up 2 bases; unmatched junction bases: 6. The CDR3 DNA follows: TGTGCCAGCAGCTTAGGACTAGCGGAGCGTCCCTACAATGAGCAGTTCTTC. This sequence encodes CASSLGLAERPYNEQFF. The full variable domain, its missing parts supplied by reference TRBV13 and TRBJ2-1, is AAGVIQSPRHLIKEKRETATLKCYPIPRHDTVYWYQQGPGQDPQFLISFYEKMQSDKGSIPDRFSAQQFSDYHSELNMSSLELGDSALYFCASSLGLAERPYNEQFFGPGTRLTVL.

The J gene is TRBJ1-2, the V gene TRBV7-9; the D gene is possibly TRBD1 (5 bases). Trimming took 2 bases from V and 6 from J, leaving 13 bases between them. The CDR3 consists of 14 residues. CDR1 and CDR2 (germline): SEHNR, FQNEAQ (reference sequence). CDR3 DNA: TGTGCCAGCAGCTTATCTGGGGCCCCCCATGGCTACACCTTC. Translating it yields CASSLSGAPHGYTF.